Sequencing of this TCR beta chain was carried out in a study of patients and donors after allogeneic stem cell transplantation. CDR3 size: 10 residues. Germline CDR1 reads MNHEY; CDR2 reads SVGAGI. From the RT-PCR reads, TCRdb called clonotypes with MiXCR, one entry per CDR3 protein. Of about a million distinct CDR3 sequences in the sample, under 20% are singletons; the top ten hold 6%. This clonotype has just a few counts. The chain is built from TRBV6-5 and TRBJ2-7; D call uncertain. The sample comprised blood, either unsorted or a sorted T cell fraction (not recorded which). This sequence originates from a human donor who was either an allogeneic HSCT recipient or a stem cell or donor lymphocyte infusion donor (not recorded which). It is not recorded whose cells these are; they may come from a transplant donor. The CDR3 loop reads CGAQLYEQYF. As DNA, the CDR3 is TGTGGGGCACAGCTCTACGAGCAGTACTTC.